This T cell receptor beta chain emerged from a study of response to subunit inactivated influenza vaccine. General study results and limits: Authors suggested seasonal influenza vaccinations each recruit few new T cells.

The table lists this clonotype with many counts. Its antigen is unidentified. TCRdb fed the RT-PCR reads into MiXCR, producing one record per CDR3 protein. There are hundreds of thousands of distinct CDR3 sequences in the sample; roughly 14% occur only once, and around 6.5% lies in the top ten. The TCR comes from a man in his fifties who received an inactivated influenza vaccine. The sequenced sample was PBMCs from blood, obtained 14 to 15 days before vaccination.

The CDR3 region has the DNA TGTGCCAGCAGTTGGGACAATTCACCCCTCCACTTT. Protein sequence: CASSWDNSPLHF. V usage is TRBV6-2 or TRBV6-3 and J usage is TRBJ1-6, with D maybe TRBD1 (5 bases). The CDR3 loop spans 12 amino acids. V shed 4 bases and J shed 7 bases, with 5 bases lying between them. Germline values: CDR1 MNHEY, CDR2 SVGEGT.